This TCR beta chain was retrieved from a study of T cell responses to AZD1222 COVID-19 vaccine. Points from the study as a whole: Spike was spanned by vaccine-associated CD4 TCRs, with dominance at 160-218 and 743-854. Targets within unmutated variant regions were reportedly found for nearly half of spike-specific TCRs. Donors in the cohort were predominantly white British and more often female, and clonal diversity was possibly underestimated. Repertoire sampling was restricted to post-peak T cell response timepoints.

V was clipped by 1 base and J by 6 bases, with 1 base between them. The CDR3 consists of 11 residues. With respect to this clone: What it recognizes is unknown.

Sequencing was performed with immunoSEQ multiplex PCR; in TCRdb, only in-frame clones are kept and a portion is missing. The sample gives some 60,000 clones, 89% of which show up once; approximately 6.1% is in the top ten. Sequencing used peripheral blood, obtained 28 days after the second AZD1222 dose. The chain is built from TRBV12-3 or TRBV12-4 and TRBJ1-5, with D unclear. This receptor was identified in an adult who received the AZD1222 COVID-19 vaccine. CDR3 nucleotide sequence: TGTGCCAGCAGTTTAGGTCAGCCCCAGCATTTT. Its translation is CASSLGQPQHF.